The rows below give T cell receptor beta chains drawn from one sample of a study of beta chain features in type 1 diabetes. The protocol was immunoSEQ multiplex PCR, while the TCRdb copy is restricted to in-frame clones and leaves out a portion. The table lists 150,000 to 190,000 clones, about a tenth of them singletons. Sequencing was done on a sample of central memory CD4+ T cells from blood. The receptors shown here come from a man aged 25 to 40 with type 1 diabetes. The conserved cysteine and the conserved F or W are not part of the CDR3 here. Fields, in order: clone size, V gene, J gene, CDR3 protein. Size is omitted from some rows. Given values are once, few, many or a class for expanded clones.

size: few
V: TRBV5-5
J: TRBJ2-5
CDR3: ASSLGQAQETQY

size: few
V: TRBV10-3
J: TRBJ1-5
CDR3: ATRQDSNQPQH

size: .
V: TRBV27
J: TRBJ2-6
CDR3: ASSLSRQGASGANVLT

size: few
V: TRBV28
J: TRBJ2-3
CDR3: ASTQTSGNTDTQY

size: few
V: TRBV28
J: TRBJ1-5
CDR3: ASSLRGQPQH

size: few
V: TRBV19
J: TRBJ2-1
CDR3: ASSIVGGGDLGTEQF

size: .
V: TRBV20-1
J: TRBJ2-7
CDR3: SASRRERY

size: few
V: TRBV7-2
J: TRBJ2-5
CDR3: ASSFGGETQY

size: few
V: TRBV5-1
J: TRBJ2-3
CDR3: ASSFIGGTGDTQY

size: .
V: TRBV28
J: TRBJ1-2
CDR3: ASSPGFGYT

size: few
V: TRBV5-1
J: TRBJ2-5
CDR3: ASSLVGAGAETQY

size: few
V: TRBV7-9
J: TRBJ2-7
CDR3: ASSNRVGIAYEQY

size: few
V: TRBV29-1
J: TRBJ2-1
CDR3: SVEKGFTQNEQF

size: .
V: TRBV18
J: TRBJ1-2
CDR3: ASSPGQGGYT

size: few
V: TRBV14
J: TRBJ2-1
CDR3: ASSHLRLAAYNEQF

size: .
V: TRBV2
J: TRBJ1-1
CDR3: AGEPLRDTEAF

size: few
V: TRBV30
J: TRBJ2-1
CDR3: AWSVNALNEQF

size: few
V: TRBV5-1
J: TRBJ2-5
CDR3: ASSLGLAPFQETQY

size: few
V: TRBV29-1
J: TRBJ2-2
CDR3: SGATGINTGELF

size: few
V: TRBV7-9
J: TRBJ2-7
CDR3: ASSLTREYEQY

size: few
V: TRBV5-4
J: TRBJ1-2
CDR3: ASRPFGGADNNYGYT

size: few
V: TRBV28
J: TRBJ2-2
CDR3: ASTLLGELF

size: few
V: TRBV2
J: TRBJ2-5
CDR3: ASEYQETQY

size: .
V: TRBV27
J: TRBJ1-3
CDR3: ASSFIGQGTVSGNTIY

size: few
V: TRBV5-4
J: TRBJ1-2
CDR3: ASSLGGPGGGGYT

size: .
V: TRBV21-1
J: TRBJ2-1
CDR3: ASSTLGTSNEQF

size: few
V: TRBV9
J: TRBJ2-7
CDR3: ASSVAPGAGAYEQY

size: .
V: TRBV30
J: TRBJ2-2
CDR3: AWMPPGGRITGELF

size: few
V: TRBV6-5
J: TRBJ2-7
CDR3: ASHRQGTYEQY

size: .
V: TRBV7-2
J: TRBJ2-3
CDR3: ASSLGGLAGEDTQY

size: .
V: TRBV7-8
J: TRBJ1-5
CDR3: ASSLRYRGTEEPQH

size: few
V: TRBV28
J: TRBJ2-7
CDR3: ASSDSGGREQY

size: .
V: TRBV18
J: TRBJ2-1
CDR3: ASSRLAVLYNEQF

size: few
V: TRBV4-3
J: TRBJ2-1
CDR3: ASSPDYRGVNEQF

size: few
V: TRBV11-2
J: TRBJ2-1
CDR3: ASRREYEQF

size: few
V: TRBV29-1
J: TRBJ2-1
CDR3: SVVRRGSSYNEQF

size: few
V: TRBV21-1
J: TRBJ2-2
CDR3: ASRGTSRTGELF

size: few
V: TRBV6-5
J: TRBJ2-3
CDR3: ASSYKRVSDTQY

size: few
V: TRBV6-5
J: TRBJ2-1
CDR3: ASSPQQGRQF

size: many
V: TRBV28
J: TRBJ2-7
CDR3: ASSPWHGSYEQY

size: .
V: TRBV5-8
J: TRBJ2-3
CDR3: ASSFGLAIGGDTQY

size: .
V: TRBV18
J: TRBJ2-7
CDR3: ASSPTGNYEQY

size: .
V: TRBV6-1
J: TRBJ2-7
CDR3: ASSPRGGSSVEQY

size: few
V: TRBV7-3
J: TRBJ2-3
CDR3: ASSSRGAADTQY

size: .
V: TRBV7-2
J: TRBJ2-5
CDR3: ASSLESSGGWETQY

size: .
V: TRBV9
J: TRBJ2-1
CDR3: ASSVIGTEQF

size: .
V: TRBV6-5
J: TRBJ1-2
CDR3: ASSLSQYYRYGYT

size: .
V: TRBV7-4
J: TRBJ1-5
CDR3: ASSLRQPQH

size: .
V: TRBV5-1
J: TRBJ1-1
CDR3: ASSHPLGAPTEAF

size: .
V: TRBV5-1
J: TRBJ2-1
CDR3: ASSLVAGVEQF

size: .
V: TRBV9
J: TRBJ1-2
CDR3: ASSITAGARGYT

size: few
V: TRBV6-5
J: TRBJ2-5
CDR3: ASSGTGGETQY

size: few
V: TRBV4-1
J: TRBJ1-1
CDR3: ASSQALNRRPNTEAF

size: few
V: TRBV7-8
J: TRBJ2-7
CDR3: ASSFHAGGSYEQY

size: few
V: TRBV7-3
J: TRBJ1-2
CDR3: ASSLQANYGYT

size: .
V: TRBV4-1
J: TRBJ1-5
CDR3: ASSQGTGEGQPQH

size: .
V: TRBV4-3
J: TRBJ1-2
CDR3: ASSQVLNYDGYT